This TCR beta chain was found in a study of brain T cells in children with intractable seizures. Study-wide findings and caveats: Absence of clones before surgery may stem from lower sequencing depth.

Sequencing used immunoSEQ multiplex PCR; TCRdb keeps in-frame clones, though not all of them. Here the sample spans about 350,000 clones, 93% being singletons. A remark on this clone: Antigen unknown.

This CDR3 spans 17 amino acids. Losses at the gene ends were 9 bases for V and 2 bases for J; bases not matched to a gene: 17. Per the germline V gene, CDR1 is KGHDR and CDR2 is SFDVKD. Time point noted: blood from clinic visit 5 months post-surgery; TSC patient then seizure free. Sequencing was limited to surgery cases with top T cell transcript signatures in brain tissue. Patients received at least one anti-epileptic drug before surgery. The rearrangement uses TRBV24-1 and TRBJ2-7; TRBD1 aligns across 8 bases. The sequencing used peripheral blood, collected 5 to 6 months after surgery. The origin of this receptor is a boy younger than two with tuberous sclerosis and intractable seizures. CDR3 region: CATAAIDSGTGTYEQYF. The CDR3 DNA reads TGTGCCACCGCAGCTATCGACTCCGGGACAGGTACCTACGAGCAGTACTTC.